This TCR beta chain is drawn from a study of T-cell reconstitution after alpha-beta-depleted transplantation in children. CDR3 length equals 17 residues. From germline, CDR1 is MGHDK and CDR2 SYGVNS. The V end was cut by 6 bases, the J end by 0 bases, with 18 bases between. Unique molecular identifiers tagged the TCRbeta library. One entry per CDR3 protein, called by TCRdb with MiXCR from the PCR reads. This table has about 360,000 distinct CDR3 sequences, roughly 15% appearing once. The chain recombines TRBV25-1 with TRBJ2-1; TRBD2 might be the D (6 bases). The sequenced sample was PBMCs, obtained from the stem cell graft. This sequence originates from a human donor who donated a stem cell graft to a child with Fanconi anemia. The CDR3 sequence is CASSPPDSGSSYNEQFF. CDR3 nucleotides: TGTGCCAGCAGCCCACCCGATAGCGGAAGCTCCTACAATGAGCAGTTCTTC.